The T cell receptor beta chain under discussion was sequenced for a study of blood T cell repertoires in COVID-19. Study context: Italy, Spain and the United States were the sources of the convalescent and acute COVID-19 samples. From T cells, B-cell-depleted T cells, or PBMCs came the material, which was cDNA or gDNA.

The V gene's germline CDR1 is MNHNY and CDR2 SVGAGI (reference sequence). Trimming left V 0 bases short and J 2 bases short, with 9 bases between. There are 15 residues in the CDR3. Study processing details: Counts of nucleated cells, estimated from reference gene primer amplification, were obtained. TCRdb keeps only in-frame clones here, not all; method: immunoSEQ multiplex PCR. D and trimming were read from the DNA, whereas the V and J calls and clone size are those reported in that table. The sample consists of 110,000 or so clones, 60% to 85% of them appearing once. This clone was observed once. This receptor was identified in a man aged 65 to 85 with acute or convalescent COVID-19. V and J are TRBV6-6 and TRBJ2-3, with a weak D call TRBD2 (6 bases). The specimen sequenced was peripheral blood. Written as DNA, the CDR3 is TGTGCCAGCAGTTACTCAGGACTAAACACAGATACGCAGTATTTT. Its protein product is CASSYSGLNTDTQYF.